This T cell receptor (beta chain) was captured in a study of blood T cell repertoires in COVID-19. Adults between roughly 18 and 90 years of age took part from more than 20 US areas. Before being deemed recovered, Cohort 3 donors had two negative PCRs, clearance, or symptom resolution. The length of the CDR3 is 15 residues. Source study methods: Nucleated cell counts were estimated from reference gene primer amplification. Clones were read by immunoSEQ multiplex PCR, and TCRdb kept only the in-frame ones, dropping some. That table supplies the V and J calls and clone size; D and trimming were determined from the DNA. The sample has roughly 300,000 clones; roughly 85% are singletons.

The source is a woman aged 45 to 65 who had recovered from COVID-19. The source material was PBMCs or T cells enriched from blood (not recorded which). The chain recombines TRBV21-1 with TRBJ1-4. TRBV21-1 is marked as a pseudogene. The CDR3 loop reads CASSKETSINEKLFF. The CDR3 DNA follows: TGTGCCAGCAGCAAAGAAACGAGTATTAATGAAAAACTGTTTTTT.